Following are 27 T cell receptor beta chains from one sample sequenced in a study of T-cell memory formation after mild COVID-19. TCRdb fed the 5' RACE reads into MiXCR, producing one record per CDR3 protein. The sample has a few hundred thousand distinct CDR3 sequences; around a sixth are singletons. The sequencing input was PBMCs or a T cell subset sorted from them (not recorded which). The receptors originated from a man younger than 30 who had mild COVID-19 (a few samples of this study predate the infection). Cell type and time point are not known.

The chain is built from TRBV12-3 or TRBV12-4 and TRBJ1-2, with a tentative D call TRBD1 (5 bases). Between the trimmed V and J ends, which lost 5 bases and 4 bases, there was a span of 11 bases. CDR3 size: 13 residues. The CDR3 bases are TGTGCCAGCAGTCTGGGACCGGTCTATGGCTACACCTTC. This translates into CASSLGPVYGYTF.

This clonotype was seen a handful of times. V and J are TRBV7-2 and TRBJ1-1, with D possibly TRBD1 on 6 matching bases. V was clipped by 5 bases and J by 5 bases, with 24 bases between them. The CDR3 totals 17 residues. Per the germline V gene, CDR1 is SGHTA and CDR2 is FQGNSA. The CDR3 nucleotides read TGTGCCAGCAGCGCCGTAGGGCGGAGGGGGGGCGCAACTGAAGCTTTCTTT. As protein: CASSAVGRRGGATEAFF.

The CDR3 sequence is CASSYKTANTEAFF. CDR3 sequence (DNA): TGTGCCAGCAGTTACAAGACAGCGAACACTGAAGCTTTCTTT. This rearrangement joins TRBV6-2 or TRBV6-3 to TRBJ1-1, with D perhaps matching TRBD1 (5 bases). V gave up 2 bases and J gave up 1 base, with 8 bases separating them. Looked up from germline, CDR1 is MNHEY and CDR2 is SVGEGT. The CDR3 runs 14 residues.

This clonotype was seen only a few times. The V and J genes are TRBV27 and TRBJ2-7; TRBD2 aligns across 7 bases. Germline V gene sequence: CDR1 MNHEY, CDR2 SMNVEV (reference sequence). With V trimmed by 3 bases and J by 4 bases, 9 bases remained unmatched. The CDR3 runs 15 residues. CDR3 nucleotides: TGTGCCAGCAGTTTCGTGGCGGGGGTTATATACGAGCAGTACTTC. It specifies CASSFVAGVIYEQYF.

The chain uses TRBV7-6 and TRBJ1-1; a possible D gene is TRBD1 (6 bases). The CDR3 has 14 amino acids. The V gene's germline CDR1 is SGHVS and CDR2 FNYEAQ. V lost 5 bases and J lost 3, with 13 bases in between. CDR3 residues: CASSGGPGYTEAFF. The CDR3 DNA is TGTGCCAGCAGCGGGGGCCCAGGCTACACTGAAGCTTTCTTT.

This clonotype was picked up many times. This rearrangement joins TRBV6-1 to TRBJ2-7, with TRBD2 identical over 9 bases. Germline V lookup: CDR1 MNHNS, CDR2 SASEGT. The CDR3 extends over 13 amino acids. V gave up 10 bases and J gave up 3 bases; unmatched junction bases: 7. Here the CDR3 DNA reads TGTGCCACCAACAGCGGGGGGTTCTACGAGCAGTACGTC. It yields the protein CATNSGGFYEQYV.

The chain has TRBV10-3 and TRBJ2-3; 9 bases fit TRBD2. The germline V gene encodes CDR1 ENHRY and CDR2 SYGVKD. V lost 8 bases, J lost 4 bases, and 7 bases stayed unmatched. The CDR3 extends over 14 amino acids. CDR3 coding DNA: TGTGCCATCGGCCAGCGGGGGGCCGCAGATACGCAGTATTTT. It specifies CAIGQRGAADTQYF.

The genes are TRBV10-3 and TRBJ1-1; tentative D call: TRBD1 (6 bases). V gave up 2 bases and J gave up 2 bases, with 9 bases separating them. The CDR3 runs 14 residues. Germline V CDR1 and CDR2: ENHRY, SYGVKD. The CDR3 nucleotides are TGTGCCATCAGTGAGGGACAGTCTAACACTGAAGCTTTCTTT. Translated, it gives CAISEGQSNTEAFF.

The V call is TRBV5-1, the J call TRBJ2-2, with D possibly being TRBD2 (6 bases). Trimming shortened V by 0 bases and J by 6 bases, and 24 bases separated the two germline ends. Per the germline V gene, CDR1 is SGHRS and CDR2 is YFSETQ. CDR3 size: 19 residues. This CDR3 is CASSLDTMRGPGTAGELFF. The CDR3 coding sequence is TGCGCCAGCAGCTTGGATACAATGCGGGGTCCGGGTACGGCCGGGGAGCTGTTTTTT.

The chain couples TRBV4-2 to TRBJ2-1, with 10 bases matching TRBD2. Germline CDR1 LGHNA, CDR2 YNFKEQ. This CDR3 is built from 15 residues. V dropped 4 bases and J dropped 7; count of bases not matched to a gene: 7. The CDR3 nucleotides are TGTGCCAGCAGCCCGGAGGGGGGACTAGCGAATGAGCAGTTCTTC. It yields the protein CASSPEGGLANEQFF.

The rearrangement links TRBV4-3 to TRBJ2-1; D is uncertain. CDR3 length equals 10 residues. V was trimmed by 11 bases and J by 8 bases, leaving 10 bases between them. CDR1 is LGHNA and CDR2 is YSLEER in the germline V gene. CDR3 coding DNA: TGCGCCCCCGATAGCTATGAGCAGTTCTTC. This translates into CAPDSYEQFF.

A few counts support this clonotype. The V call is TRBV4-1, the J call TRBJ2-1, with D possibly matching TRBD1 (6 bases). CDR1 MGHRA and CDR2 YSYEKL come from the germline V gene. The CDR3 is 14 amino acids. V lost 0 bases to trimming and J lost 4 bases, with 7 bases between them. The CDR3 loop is CASSQEGAYNEQFF. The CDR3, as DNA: TGCGCCAGCAGCCAAGAGGGGGCATACAATGAGCAGTTCTTC.

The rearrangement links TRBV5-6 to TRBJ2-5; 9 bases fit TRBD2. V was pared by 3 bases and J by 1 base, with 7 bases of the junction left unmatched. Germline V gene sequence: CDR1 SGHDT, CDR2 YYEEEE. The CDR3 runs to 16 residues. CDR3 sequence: CASSSRGAGGQETQYF. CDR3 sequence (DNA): TGTGCCAGCAGCTCCCGGGGAGCGGGGGGCCAAGAGACCCAGTACTTC.

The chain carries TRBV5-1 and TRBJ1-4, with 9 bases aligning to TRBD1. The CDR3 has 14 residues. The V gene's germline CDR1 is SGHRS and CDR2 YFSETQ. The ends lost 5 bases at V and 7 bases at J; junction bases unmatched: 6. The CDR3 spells CASSSGQGIEKLFF. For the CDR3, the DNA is TGCGCCAGCAGTTCGGGACAGGGCATTGAAAAACTGTTTTTT.

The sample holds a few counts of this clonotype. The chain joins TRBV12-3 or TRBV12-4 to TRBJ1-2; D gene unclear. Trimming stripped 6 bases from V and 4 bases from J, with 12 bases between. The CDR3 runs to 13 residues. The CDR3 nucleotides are TGTGCCAGCAGCTCTGACACGACCTATGGCTACACCTTC. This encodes CASSSDTTYGYTF.

CDR3 protein: CASRDRDTPYNEQFF. CDR3 nucleotides: TGTGCCAGCAGAGACCGGGACACCCCTTACAATGAGCAGTTCTTC. The J gene is TRBJ2-1, the V gene TRBV12-3 or TRBV12-4; a weak D match, TRBD1 (6 bases). The CDR3 contains 15 residues. Trimming took 6 bases from V and 4 from J, leaving 16 bases between them.

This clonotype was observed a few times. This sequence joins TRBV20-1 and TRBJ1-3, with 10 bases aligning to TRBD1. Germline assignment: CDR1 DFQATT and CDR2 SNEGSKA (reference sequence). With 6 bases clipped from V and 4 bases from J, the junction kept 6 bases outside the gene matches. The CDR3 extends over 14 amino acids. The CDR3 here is CSATTGGRGNTIYF. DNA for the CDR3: TGCAGTGCCACGACAGGGGGCCGGGGAAACACCATATATTTT.

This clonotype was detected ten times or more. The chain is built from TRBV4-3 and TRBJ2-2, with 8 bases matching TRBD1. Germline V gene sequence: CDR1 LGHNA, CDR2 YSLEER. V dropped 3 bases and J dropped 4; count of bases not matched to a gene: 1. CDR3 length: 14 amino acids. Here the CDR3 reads CASSHGQGTGELFF. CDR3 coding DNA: TGCGCCAGCAGCCATGGACAGGGCACCGGGGAGCTGTTTTTT.

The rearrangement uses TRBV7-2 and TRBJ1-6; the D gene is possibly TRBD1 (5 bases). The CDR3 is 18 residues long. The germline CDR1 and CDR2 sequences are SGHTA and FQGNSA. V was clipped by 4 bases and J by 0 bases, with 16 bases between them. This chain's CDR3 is CASSSPPGVSSYNSPLHF. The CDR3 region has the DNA TGTGCCAGCAGCTCCCCCCCGGGGGTGAGCTCCTATAATTCACCCCTCCACTTT.

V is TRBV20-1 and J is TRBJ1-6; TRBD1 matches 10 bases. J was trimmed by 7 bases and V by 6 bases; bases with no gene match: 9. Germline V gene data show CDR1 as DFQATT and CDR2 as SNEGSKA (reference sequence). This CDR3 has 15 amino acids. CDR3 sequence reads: CSAKPGTGANSPLHF. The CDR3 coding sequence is TGCAGTGCCAAACCCGGGACAGGGGCCAATTCACCCCTCCACTTT.

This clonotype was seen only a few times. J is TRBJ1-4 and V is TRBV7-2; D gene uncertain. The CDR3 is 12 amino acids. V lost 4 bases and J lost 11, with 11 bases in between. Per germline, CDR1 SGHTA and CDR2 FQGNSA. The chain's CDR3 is CASSYPGAKLFF. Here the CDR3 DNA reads TGTGCCAGCAGCTACCCGGGAGCGAAACTGTTTTTT. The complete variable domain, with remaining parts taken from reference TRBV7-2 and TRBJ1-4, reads GAGVSQSPSNKVTEKGKDVELRCDPISGHTALYWYRQSLGQGLEFLIYFQGNSAPDKSGLPSDRFSAERTGGSVSTLTIQRTQQEDSAVYLCASSYPGAKLFFGSGTQLSVL.

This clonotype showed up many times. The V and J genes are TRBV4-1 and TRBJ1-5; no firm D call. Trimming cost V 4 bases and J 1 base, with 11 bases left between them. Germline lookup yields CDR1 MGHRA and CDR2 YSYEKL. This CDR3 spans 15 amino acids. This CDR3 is CASSRRWVSNQPQHF. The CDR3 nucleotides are TGCGCCAGCAGCCGGCGGTGGGTGAGCAATCAGCCCCAGCATTTT.

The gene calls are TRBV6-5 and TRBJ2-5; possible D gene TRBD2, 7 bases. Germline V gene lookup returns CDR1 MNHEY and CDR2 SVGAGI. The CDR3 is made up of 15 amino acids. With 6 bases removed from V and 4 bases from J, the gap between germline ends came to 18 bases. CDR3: CASRPRPGGGETQYF. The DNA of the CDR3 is TGTGCCAGCAGGCCTCGTCCGGGGGGCGGAGAGACCCAGTACTTC.

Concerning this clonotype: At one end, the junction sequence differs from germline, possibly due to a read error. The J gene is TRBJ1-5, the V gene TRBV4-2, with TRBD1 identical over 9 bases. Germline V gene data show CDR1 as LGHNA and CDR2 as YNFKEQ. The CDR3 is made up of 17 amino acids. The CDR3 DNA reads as TGTGCCAGCAGCCGTAACACAGGGGGCGCGGGCAATCAGACCCAGCATTTT. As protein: CASSRNTGGAGNQTQHF.

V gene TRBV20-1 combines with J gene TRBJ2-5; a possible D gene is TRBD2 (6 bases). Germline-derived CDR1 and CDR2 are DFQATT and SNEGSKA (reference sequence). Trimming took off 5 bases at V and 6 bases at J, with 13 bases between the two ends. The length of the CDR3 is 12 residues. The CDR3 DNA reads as TGCAGTGCTGCGGGACTTTCCAAGACCCAGTACTTC. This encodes CSAAGLSKTQYF.

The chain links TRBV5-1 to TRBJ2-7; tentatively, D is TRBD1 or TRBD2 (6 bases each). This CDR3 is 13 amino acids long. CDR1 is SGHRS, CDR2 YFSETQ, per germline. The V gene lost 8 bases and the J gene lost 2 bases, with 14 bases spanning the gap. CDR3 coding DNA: TGCGCCAGTGGCCCGGGGGCCCCCTACGAGCAGTACGTC. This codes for CASGPGAPYEQYV.

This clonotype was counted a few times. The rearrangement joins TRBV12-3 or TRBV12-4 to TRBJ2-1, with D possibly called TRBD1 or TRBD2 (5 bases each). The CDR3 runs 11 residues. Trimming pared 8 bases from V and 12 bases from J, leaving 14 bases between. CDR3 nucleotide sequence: TGTGCCAGCTCGTTGGGGGATGGGCAGTTCTTC. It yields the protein CASSLGDGQFF.